This TCR beta chain was sequenced in a study of T-cell reconstitution after alpha-beta-depleted transplantation in children. The TCRbeta library incorporated unique molecular identifiers. TCRdb itself ran the PCR reads through MiXCR, one entry per CDR3 protein. The sample holds 600,000 to 700,000 distinct CDR3 sequences, 16% seen once. The CDR3 sequence is 14 residues long. The germline V gene has CDR1 SNHLY and CDR2 FYNNEI. V was trimmed by 5 bases and J by 2 bases, leaving 11 bases between them. The clonotype originates from a human donor who donated a stem cell graft to a child with acute myeloid leukemia. This sequence joins TRBV2 and TRBJ2-3; D unresolved. The sample in question was PBMCs from the stem cell graft donor, obtained from the stem cell graft. In DNA form, the CDR3 reads TGTGCCAGCAGTCAAAGGGTGTCCACAGATACGCAGTATTTT. This gives the protein CASSQRVSTDTQYF.